What follows describes a single T cell receptor beta chain. The target antigen is unknown. The J segment lost 12 bases and the V segment lost 10 bases, leaving 13 bases of the junction unmatched. This CDR3 spans 13 amino acids. Per the germline V gene, CDR1 is PRHDT and CDR2 is FYEKMQ (reference sequence). Naive CD8 cells, CD45RO-negative and positively selected for CCR7, excluded terminally differentiated effector memory CD45RA+ cells. Source study methods: Junction-only sequences without quality scores were provided by ImmunoSEQ, so filtering was different. TCRdb keeps only in-frame clones here, not all; method: immunoSEQ multiplex PCR. From that table come the V and J calls and clone size; the DNA was used to work out D and trimming. The repertoire holds around 580,000 clones, 95% to 98% seen once, with 0.3% in the top ten. These data originate in a study of shared clonotypes between healthy human individuals. At the level of the study: Donors were two women and a few men aged 18 to 49. Each donor's CD8 memory used one plate, CD8 naive two, each CD4 subset three.

Study-level results: Rarefaction revealed incomplete sorted-subset sequencing despite large depth.

The source material was naive CD8+ T cells sorted from blood. The gene calls are TRBV13 and TRBJ2-1, with 9 bases fitting TRBD1. This clonotype was obtained from a man aged 30 to 45 in good health. The DNA for the CDR3 is TGTGCCACAGAAATGGGGGAACAGGGGGCGCAGTTCTTC. Protein sequence: CATEMGEQGAQFF.